This is a list of T cell receptor beta chains from one sample in a study of T cell responses to AZD1222 COVID-19 vaccine. TCRdb keeps only in-frame clones here, not all; method: immunoSEQ multiplex PCR. The top ten clones hold 2.9% of a sample with fewer than 120,000 clones, 94% of them seen once. The specimen was peripheral blood, collected 28 days after the second AZD1222 dose. Every receptor here comes from an adult who received the AZD1222 COVID-19 vaccine. Both conserved end residues are part of each CDR3. The D gene is left open where the match is weak. Expanded clones get a size class; other rows say once, few or many, or leave the size out.

clone size,D gene,V gene,J gene,CDR3 protein
.,.,TRBV5-1,TRBJ1-4,CASSLGQATNEKLFF
.,.,TRBV29-1,TRBJ1-1,CSATALRAEAFF
once,.,TRBV11-2,TRBJ1-1,CASSFMENTEAFF
.,TRBD1,TRBV19,TRBJ1-1,CASSIWGQSTEAFF
.,.,TRBV3-1/TRBV3-2,TRBJ1-4,CASSQDVGQLKLFF
.,TRBD1,TRBV19,TRBJ1-2,CASSRRQGVRGYTF
.,.,TRBV28,TRBJ2-7,CASGYYEQYF
once,.,TRBV7-9,TRBJ1-6,CASSLGSSYNSPLHF
once,.,TRBV28,TRBJ1-1,CASSPWGLGYTEAFF
.,.,TRBV2,TRBJ2-3,CASSGASAASTDTQYF
.,.,TRBV18,TRBJ1-1,CASSPRRQTEIMNTEAFF
.,.,TRBV5-1,TRBJ1-1,CASSFGGLNTEAFF
.,.,TRBV6-5,TRBJ1-2,CASSPVAAGGYGYTF
.,.,TRBV15,TRBJ1-2,CATSRDFTSLGYTF
.,TRBD1,TRBV27,TRBJ1-1,CASSGGIGTGITEAFF
.,.,TRBV3-1/TRBV3-2,TRBJ1-1,CASRKRGSMNTEAFF
.,.,TRBV18,TRBJ2-1,CASSPPTGLAQDNEQFF
.,.,TRBV6-6,TRBJ1-5,CASNNLGRGVNQPQHF
.,.,TRBV6-5,TRBJ2-5,CASSRDPTETQYF
few,TRBD2,TRBV5-6,TRBJ2-1,CASSLRLAGGHRFF
.,TRBD1,TRBV18,TRBJ1-4,CASSQGTGAEKLFF
.,TRBD2,TRBV7-6,TRBJ2-7,CASSLGGVAGSEQYF
.,TRBD1,TRBV11-2,TRBJ1-4,CASSLATGGDPTNEKLFF
.,.,TRBV11-2,TRBJ2-7,CASRLGGPREQYF
.,.,TRBV5-1,TRBJ2-5,CASRLGPEAETQYF
.,.,TRBV5-1,TRBJ1-4,CASSFGEGSEKLFF
.,TRBD1,TRBV19,TRBJ2-2,CASSWDSANTGELFF
.,.,TRBV3-1/TRBV3-2,TRBJ2-7,CASSQTPVGARYLDEQYF
.,.,TRBV6-1,TRBJ1-2,CASSEGQDYYGYTF
.,TRBD1,TRBV6-5,TRBJ1-5,CASRQGGLIQPQHF
.,.,TRBV18,TRBJ1-4,CASSPTGATNEKLFF
.,.,TRBV6-5,TRBJ1-5,CASSYSIRQFNQPQHF
.,.,TRBV29-1,TRBJ2-1,CSVDPQRGAYNEQFF
.,.,TRBV12-2,TRBJ1-6,CASRLLYRGPDSPLHF
.,.,TRBV27,TRBJ1-2,CASSFDQTGFYGYTF
.,.,TRBV5-4,TRBJ1-3,CASSLAPGRVAGNTIYF
.,.,TRBV4-2,TRBJ1-5,CASSQVSGSNQPQHF
.,.,TRBV27,TRBJ1-6,CASRSGTYVNNSPLHF
.,TRBD1,TRBV19,TRBJ1-5,CASSDRGLDNQPQHF
few,.,TRBV13,TRBJ1-2,CASSLDSYYGYTF
once,.,TRBV6-5,TRBJ1-2,CASSPLWDTYGYTF
.,.,TRBV19,TRBJ1-1,CASSIIGHTEAFF
.,TRBD1,TRBV11-2,TRBJ2-3,CASSRDSYTDTQYF
.,.,TRBV5-5,TRBJ2-6,CASNRNPGSGANVLTF